The 16 T cell receptor beta chains below were found in one sample sequenced in a study of Ad26.COV2.S vaccination and SARS-CoV-2 variants. This sample's treatment: some 20 received Ad26.COV2.S at low or high dose, single or two shots; roughly five received placebo; per-sample allocation not given. Vaccine and placebo recipients were sampled on day 63 after the first injection. Here immunoSEQ multiplex PCR was the method, and the copy in TCRdb shows in-frame clones only, minus some. The profile shows under 600,000 clones, 70% to 90% of them singletons. Sequencing used peripheral blood, obtained in a trial of Ad26.COV2.S vaccine versus placebo. The receptor source for this set is a person aged 18-60 years who received the Ad26.COV2.S COVID-19 vaccine or a placebo.

The chain uses TRBV18 and TRBJ2-5, with a weak D call TRBD2 (6 bases). CDR3 size: 14 residues. CDR1 is KGHSH, CDR2 LQKENI, per germline. With 3 bases removed from V and 5 bases from J, the gap between germline ends came to 13 bases. CDR3: CASSPPSGSETQYF. CDR3 sequence (DNA): TGTGCCAGCTCACCGCCAAGCGGGTCTGAGACCCAGTACTTC.

The count of this clone is one. The CDR3 nucleotides are TGCGCCAGCAGCCAACTTGTGGGAGGAACCTACGAGCAGTACTTC. Amino acid sequence: CASSQLVGGTYEQYF. The V gene is TRBV4-1, the J gene TRBJ2-7, with D possibly matching TRBD2 (6 bases). Germline CDR1 is MGHRA and CDR2 is YSYEKL. This CDR3 is built from 15 residues. Trimming took 2 bases from V and 2 from J, leaving 13 bases between them.

V is TRBV6-2 or TRBV6-3 and J is TRBJ2-3; D gene unclear. The CDR3 runs 12 residues. Germline V gene lookup returns CDR1 MNHEY and CDR2 SVGEGT. V was shortened by 0 bases and J by 5 bases, with 3 bases between the two germline ends. As DNA, the CDR3 is TGTGCCAGCAGTTACTCGAAAGATACGCAGTATTTT. Translating it yields CASSYSKDTQYF.

The chain's CDR3 is CASSVAGGPPNEQFF. CDR3 DNA: TGTGCCAGCAGCGTGGCGGGAGGGCCCCCCAATGAGCAGTTCTTC. This sequence joins TRBV9 and TRBJ2-1; 9 nucleotides line up with TRBD2. V was pared by 2 bases and J by 6 bases, with 6 bases of the junction left unmatched. From germline, CDR1 is SGDLS and CDR2 YYNGEE. The CDR3 is 15 amino acids.

Only a few counts were recorded for this clone. The chain combines TRBV6-5 with TRBJ1-1; weak D call: TRBD1 (6 bases). Trimming cost V 5 bases and J 2 bases, with 12 bases left between them. Germline CDR1 is MNHEY and CDR2 is SVGAGI. The CDR3 length is 14 residues. The CDR3: CASSLTGGNTEAFF. Written as DNA, the CDR3 is TGTGCCAGCAGTCTGACAGGAGGTAACACTGAAGCTTTCTTT.

The chain combines TRBV2 with TRBJ2-1; D is unclear. The germline gives CDR1 SNHLY, CDR2 FYNNEI. This CDR3 is built from 13 residues. Trimming cost V 0 bases and J 2 bases, with 2 bases left between them. CDR3 bases: TGTGCCAGCAGTGAAGCGGCCTACAATGAGCAGTTCTTC. It specifies CASSEAAYNEQFF.

In this sample, this clone turned up once. The chain carries TRBV30 and TRBJ2-7; 10 positions match TRBD2. The V gene end was trimmed by 4 bases and the J gene end by 6 bases; junction bases not matched to a gene: 3. In germline, CDR1 is GTSNPN, CDR2 SVGIG (reference sequence). The CDR3 extends over 12 amino acids. The CDR3, as DNA: TGTGCCTGGACTAGCGGGAGTCGCGAGCAGTACTTC. Translation: CAWTSGSREQYF.

In its sample, this clone was seen a few times. The V gene is TRBV19, the J gene TRBJ1-1, with D unclear. V dropped 3 bases and J dropped 2 bases, with 7 bases sitting between them. Germline CDR1 LNHDA, CDR2 SQIVND (reference sequence). CDR3 length: 13 residues. Here the CDR3 reads CASSMNRNTEAFF. CDR3 nucleotides: TGTGCCAGTAGTATGAACAGAAACACTGAAGCTTTCTTT.

This chain joins TRBV19 and TRBJ1-4, with 8 bases that match TRBD1. There are 15 residues in the CDR3. V shed 7 bases, J shed 3 bases, and the junction held 7 bases outside the gene matches. Germline lookup yields CDR1 LNHDA and CDR2 SQIVND (reference sequence). The CDR3 DNA reads as TGTGCCAGTACCCCAGGGGGCATAGCTAATGAAAAACTGTTTTTT. It specifies CASTPGGIANEKLFF.

This clone was seen a single time. The chain uses TRBV3-1 (or the pseudogene TRBV3-2) and TRBJ2-5; a weak D match, TRBD1 (5 bases). Germline-derived CDR1 and CDR2 are LGHDT and YNNKEL (reference sequence). Between the trimmed V and J ends, which lost 4 bases and 1 base, there was a span of 10 bases. The CDR3 is 14 amino acids. The CDR3 region is CASSRRQPQETQYF. As DNA, the CDR3 is TGTGCCAGCAGCCGACGACAGCCCCAAGAGACCCAGTACTTC.

This clone was recorded only once. This chain connects TRBV4-1 to TRBJ2-7; the match to TRBD1 covers 8 bases. The germline CDR1 and CDR2 sequences are MGHRA and YSYEKL. V shed 4 bases and J 1 base; nucleotides not matched to a gene: 3. The CDR3 sequence is 14 residues long. The CDR3 protein is CASSPGQDSYEQYF. CDR3 DNA: TGCGCCAGCAGCCCGGGACAGGATTCCTACGAGCAGTACTTC.

The rearrangement links TRBV5-1 to TRBJ1-2; D unresolved. Germline CDR1 is SGHRS and CDR2 is YFSETQ. The CDR3 extends over 16 amino acids. V was cut by 1 base and J by 0 bases, with 13 bases left in between. CDR3 DNA sequence: TGCGCCAGCAGCTTGCTTCCTGGGCGGACTAACTATGGCTACACCTTC. Its protein is CASSLLPGRTNYGYTF.

The V call is TRBV29-1, the J call TRBJ1-2, with D perhaps TRBD1 (5 bases). CDR3 length: 14 amino acids. Germline values: CDR1 SQVTM, CDR2 ANQGSEA. V was clipped by 2 bases and J by 4 bases, with 14 bases between them. The CDR3 bases are TGCAGCGTTGAATCGGAGGGACTCGGCTATGGCTACACCTTC. This translates into CSVESEGLGYGYTF.

V usage is TRBV7-9 and J usage is TRBJ1-1; 8 bases fit TRBD1. V trimming: 6 bases; J trimming: 0 bases; junction bases outside the gene matches: 0. This CDR3 is built from 13 residues. From germline, CDR1 is SEHNR and CDR2 FQNEAQ (reference sequence). The CDR3 nucleotides are TGTGCCAGCAGACAGGGGGTGAACACTGAAGCTTTCTTT. Translated: CASRQGVNTEAFF.

The rearrangement uses TRBV28 and TRBJ2-7; the D is unclear. Germline assignment: CDR1 MDHEN and CDR2 SYDVKM. With 7 bases removed from V and 9 bases from J, the gap between germline ends came to 16 bases. The CDR3 contains 12 residues. In DNA, the CDR3 is TGTGCCAGCACTCAACCCGCTGCCGGGCAGTACTTC. This codes for CASTQPAAGQYF.

The chain recombines TRBV5-6 with TRBJ1-2; D remains ambiguous. Trimming removed 4 bases from V and 5 bases from J, with 12 bases in between. Per the germline V gene, CDR1 is SGHDT and CDR2 is YYEEEE. The CDR3 totals 13 residues. CDR3 sequence reads: CASSPSLRYGYTF. The DNA of the CDR3 is TGTGCCAGCAGCCCGTCCCTCAGATATGGCTACACCTTC.